This T cell receptor beta chain was captured in a study of T cell responses to AZD1222 COVID-19 vaccine (dated by TCRdb to the early 2020s). Context from the whole study: AZD1222 recipients given second doses at about 4 weeks or at about 12 weeks were pooled, since spike-specific TCR depth and breadth were not found to differ between the two schedules. A total of approximately 250 trial participants underwent TCR sequencing, of whom about 210 had received two doses of AZD1222 and 26 had received two doses of the MenACWY control vaccine. Trial participants were enrolled by age into subgroups of 18-55, 56-69 and 70-plus years, and around 150, 28 and 57 TCR-sequenced participants, respectively, were included in these subgroups. Broad study findings and their caveats: Most participants were white British and females outnumbered males, and the authors suggested that clonal diversity may have been underestimated. The vaccine-associated CD4 TCRs covered the entire spike protein, and the dominant responses fell in regions 160-218 and 743-854. Conclusions about previously exposed vaccinees are limited, since just 6 or 7 AZD1222 recipients were seropositive for SARS-CoV-2 at baseline. Because no day 14 peak-response samples were available, the repertoires could be characterized only after the peak T cell response. Nearly half of unique spike-specific TCRs reportedly recognized epitopes outside regions mutated in the B.1.351 and B.1.1.7 variants. The 56-69-year group was small, and its depth increase did not reach significance, likely because of low power. Spike-specific TCR breadth and depth rose significantly after two AZD1222 doses compared with day 0 and with MenACWY recipients.

This clone appeared a single time. No antigen is known for it. No base-level quality is on record; no much larger clone is a single base apart. Between the V and J ends, shortened by 5 bases and 8 bases respectively, the junction contains 21 bases. The CDR3 spans 16 residues, from the cysteine through the phenylalanine. Only the CDR3 DNA stays, 48 bases, in frame from base 1. For CDR1 and CDR2, the germline V gene lists SGHAT and FQNNGV. The time point label of this sample denotes: baseline before first vaccination. Vaccinee samples were obtained from the UK trials COV001 and COV002, which included a single-blind randomized controlled phase 2/3 trial of AZD1222 (ChAdOx1 nCoV-19) in healthy adults. For TCRbeta chain sequencing, PBMC samples from trial participants were taken at day 0 and at day 28 after the second dose. The CDR3 regions of human TCRbeta chains were subjected to immunosequencing. The authors' analysis ran thus. Repertoire TCRs were matched against a reference library of SARS-CoV-2-specific TCRs generated with the MIRA antigen-specificity platform. Breadth was defined as the fraction of unique TCRs that were SARS-CoV-2-associated, and depth was defined as the fraction of total T cells that were SARS-CoV-2-associated. Using the MIRA data, each spike-specific TCR was assigned both to the spike region to which the TCR was reactive and to a CD4 or CD8 class. Log10-transformed breadth and depth values were compared by one-way ANOVA with Sidak's multiple comparisons tests. What TCRdb holds here is the immuneACCESS table cut down to in-frame rearrangements. Part of the clones is not present; checked against another copy, under half of the missing clones reflect an unresolved V gene, and the others are unexplained. Clone size and the V and J calls come from that table; the DNA yielded D and trimming. In all, the sample holds about 130,000 clones, and about 88% of those were seen once. The ten largest account for 7.6% of the sample.

This specimen consisted of peripheral blood, obtained on day 0 of AZD1222 vaccination. The TCR originated in an adult in good health. The chain is assembled from TRBV11-2 and TRBJ1-4, with no reliable assignment of the D segment. The sequenced DNA: TGTGCCAGCAGCCCAGCCTCGGGCCCCTTGGGGGAAAAACTGTTTTTT. Its amino acids are CASSPASGPLGEKLFF.